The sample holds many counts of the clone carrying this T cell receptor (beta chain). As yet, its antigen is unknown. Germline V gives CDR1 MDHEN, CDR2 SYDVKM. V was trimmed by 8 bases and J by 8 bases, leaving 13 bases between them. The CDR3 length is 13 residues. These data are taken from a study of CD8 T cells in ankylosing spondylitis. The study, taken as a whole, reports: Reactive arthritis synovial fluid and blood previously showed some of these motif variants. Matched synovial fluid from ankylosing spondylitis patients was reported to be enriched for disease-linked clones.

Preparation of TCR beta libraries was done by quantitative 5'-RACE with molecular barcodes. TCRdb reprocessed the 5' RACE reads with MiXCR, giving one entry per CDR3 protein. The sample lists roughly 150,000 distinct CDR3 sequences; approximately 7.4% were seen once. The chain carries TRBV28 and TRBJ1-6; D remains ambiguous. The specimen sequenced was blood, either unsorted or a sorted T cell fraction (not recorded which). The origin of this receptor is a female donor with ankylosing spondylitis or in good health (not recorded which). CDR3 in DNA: TGTGCCAGCGGCCTGCGCCCAGATTCACCCCTCCACTTT. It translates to CASGLRPDSPLHF.